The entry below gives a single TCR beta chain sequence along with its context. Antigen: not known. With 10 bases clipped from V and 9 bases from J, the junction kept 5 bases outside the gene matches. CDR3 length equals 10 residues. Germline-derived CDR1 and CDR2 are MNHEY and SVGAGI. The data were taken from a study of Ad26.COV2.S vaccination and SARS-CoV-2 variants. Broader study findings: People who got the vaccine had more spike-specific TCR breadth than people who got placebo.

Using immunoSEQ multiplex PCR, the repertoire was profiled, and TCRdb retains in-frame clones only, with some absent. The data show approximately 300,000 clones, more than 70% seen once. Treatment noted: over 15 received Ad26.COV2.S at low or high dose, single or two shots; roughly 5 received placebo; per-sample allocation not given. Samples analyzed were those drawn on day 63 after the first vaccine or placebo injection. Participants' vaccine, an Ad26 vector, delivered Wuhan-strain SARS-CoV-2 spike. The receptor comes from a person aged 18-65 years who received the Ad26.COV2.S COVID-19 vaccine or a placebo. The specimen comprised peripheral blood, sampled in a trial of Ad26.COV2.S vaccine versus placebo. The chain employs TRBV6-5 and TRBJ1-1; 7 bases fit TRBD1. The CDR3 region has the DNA TGTGCCACCTGGACAGGTCAAGCTTTCTTT. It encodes CATWTGQAFF.